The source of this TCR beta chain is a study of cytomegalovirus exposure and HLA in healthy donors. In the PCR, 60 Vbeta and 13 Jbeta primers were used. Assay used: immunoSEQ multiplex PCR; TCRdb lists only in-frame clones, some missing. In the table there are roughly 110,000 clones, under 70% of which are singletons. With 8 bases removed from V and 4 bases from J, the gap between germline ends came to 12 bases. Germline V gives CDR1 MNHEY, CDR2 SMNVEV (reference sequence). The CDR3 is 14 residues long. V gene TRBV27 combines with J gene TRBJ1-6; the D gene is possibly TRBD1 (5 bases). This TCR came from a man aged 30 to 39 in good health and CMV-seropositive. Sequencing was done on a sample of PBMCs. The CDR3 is CASGPGGYNSPLHF. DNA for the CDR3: TGTGCCAGCGGCCCGGGGGGATATAATTCACCCCTCCACTTT.